This T cell receptor beta chain was recovered during a study of shared clonotypes between healthy human individuals. Points from the study as a whole: How much donors shared clonotypes was expected to be affected by sequencing depth. Sampling covered blood only; tissue repertoires likely differ.

Trimming shortened V by 4 bases and J by 4 bases, and 12 bases separated the two germline ends. Germline CDR1 reads SGHNT; CDR2 reads YYREEE (reference sequence). The CDR3 totals 15 residues. On sorted subsets, replicate PCRs used about 180 ng DNA, or about 30,000 T cell genomes. TCRdb's copy holds only in-frame clones and misses some; the assay was immunoSEQ multiplex PCR. The sample includes some 2,100,000 clones, 90% to 97% of them seen just once. To note about this clone: Its antigen remains unknown.

All donors qualified as healthy HIV-negative adults and had experienced no recent acute infections or vaccinations. The material sequenced was naive CD4+ T cells sorted from blood. Subset meaning: CD45RA+ positively selected. The genes are TRBV5-4 and TRBJ1-6, with a weak D call TRBD1 (5 bases). The TCR comes from a man younger than 35 in good health. This CDR3 reads CASSRGRGYNSPLHF. DNA of the CDR3: TGTGCCAGCAGCCGGGGACGAGGATATAATTCACCCCTCCACTTT.